A selection of T cell receptor beta chains follows, all from one sample in a study of vaccination and CD4 T cells after COVID-19. No antigen has been assigned to these receptors. MiXCR was run by TCRdb on the PCR reads, yielding one entry per CDR3 protein. The profile covers some 23,000 distinct CDR3 sequences, with under 55% appearing a single time and about a fifth taken by the ten largest. Sequenced here: CD4+ T cells from blood, cultured in vitro, sampled before SARS-CoV-2 vaccination. The receptor set was obtained from a human donor who received a COVID-19 vaccine. The CDR3 runs from the conserved cysteine through the conserved F or W. The D gene is left open where the match is weak. Some rows have no size entry. The others give once, few or many, or a class for an expanded clone.

cdr3_length	d_call	v_call	j_call	clone_size	cdr3_nt	cdr3_aa
15	TRBD2	TRBV7-9	TRBJ2-4	once	TGTGCCAGCAGCCTGGGGACTAGCGGGGGGCCAATTCAGTACTTC	CASSLGTSGGPIQYF
16	.	TRBV5-1	TRBJ2-5	.	TGCGCCAGCAGCTCACCCAGGGGGGCTGAAGGGGAGACCCAGTACTTC	CASSSPRGAEGETQYF
13	TRBD2	TRBV20-1	TRBJ2-3	.	TGCAGTGCAACTAGCGGGGGGCTGGATACGCAGTATTTT	CSATSGGLDTQYF
16	TRBD2	TRBV5-4	TRBJ2-5	few	TGTGCCAGCAGCACACAGGCGGGGGAAGGTCAAGAGACCCAGTACTTC	CASSTQAGEGQETQYF
17	.	TRBV15	TRBJ2-1	few	TGTGCCACCAGCACCACCAGACACCGAGTCTCCTACAATGAGCAGTTCTTC	CATSTTRHRVSYNEQFF
12	.	TRBV29-1	TRBJ1-2	.	TGCAGCGTTCCCGGGGCTAACTATGGCTACACCTTC	CSVPGANYGYTF
13	.	TRBV7-7	TRBJ2-5	.	TGTGCCAGCAGCGTAAAGCGACAAGAGACCCAGTACTTC	CASSVKRQETQYF
14	TRBD1	TRBV7-9	TRBJ1-2	.	TGTGCCAGCAGCGGACAGGGCTTAGAGGGTGGCTACACCTTC	CASSGQGLEGGYTF
16	TRBD2	TRBV20-1	TRBJ2-3	.	TGCAGTGCTAGCGATTCGAGCGGGGGGCTCACAGATACGCAGTATTTT	CSASDSSGGLTDTQYF
13	.	TRBV29-1	TRBJ2-7	.	TGCAGCGTTATTCAGGGTGGGATTGCCGAGCAGTACTTC	CSVIQGGIAEQYF
16	.	TRBV21-1	TRBJ2-7	few	TGTGCCAGCAGCAAAGCGCTCCGGACAGACTCCTACGAGCAGTACTTC	CASSKALRTDSYEQYF
11	.	TRBV1	TRBJ2-7	few	TGCACCAGCGATATGGCCTACGAGCAGTACTTC	CTSDMAYEQYF
14	TRBD2	TRBV10-1	TRBJ2-1	few	TGCGCCAGCAGGCCGGCTAGCGGAAGGGATGAGCAGTTCTTC	CASRPASGRDEQFF
13	.	TRBV24-1	TRBJ2-3	.	TGTGCCACCGGACCCCGCGCCACAGATACGCAGTATTTT	CATGPRATDTQYF
12	.	TRBV30	TRBJ2-2	few	TGTGCCAGGGACGGTAACACCGGGGAGCTGTTTTTT	CARDGNTGELFF
16	TRBD1	TRBV4-1	TRBJ1-4	.	TGCGCCAGCAGCCAGATCCCTTCAGGGGGCGGTGAAAAACTGTTTTTT	CASSQIPSGGGEKLFF
12	.	TRBV2	TRBJ1-6	.	TGTGCCAGCAGTGCACAGGGCACACCCCTCCACTTT	CASSAQGTPLHF
17	TRBD1	TRBV20-1	TRBJ1-1	.	TGCAGTGCTAGCAGGGGGCTAGTCTTCGGGATGAACACTGAAGCTTTCTTT	CSASRGLVFGMNTEAFF